The rows below give T cell receptor beta chains drawn from one sample of a study of OX40 agonist ivuxolimab in advanced cancers. Repertoires were generated with immunoSEQ multiplex PCR, while TCRdb's copy carries only in-frame clones and drops some. The top ten hold over 0.2% of the sample, which has around 92,000 clones, more than 85% seen once. The sample was CD4+ or CD8+ T cells sorted from blood, taken in a trial of the OX40 agonist ivuxolimab. These receptors all come from an adult with an advanced solid tumor such as melanoma, head and neck, liver or kidney cancer. CDR3s include the opening cysteine and the closing phenylalanine or tryptophan. Fields, in order: clone size, D gene, V gene, J gene, CDR3 protein, CDR3 DNA. The D gene is left open where the match is weak. Clone size is not always given. Where it is, it says once, few, many or a class for expanded clones.

size: -
D: -
V: TRBV6-6
J: TRBJ1-2
CDR3: CASSYSGRGYGYTF
DNA: TGTGCCAGCAGTTACTCGGGGAGGGGCTATGGCTACACCTTC

size: -
D: -
V: TRBV9
J: TRBJ2-1
CDR3: CASSVRALNNEQFF
DNA: TGTGCCAGCAGCGTCCGGGCCCTCAACAATGAGCAGTTCTTC

size: -
D: -
V: TRBV6-6
J: TRBJ2-3
CDR3: CASSYQRSSTDTQYF
DNA: TGTGCCAGCAGTTACCAGCGGAGCTCCACAGATACGCAGTATTTT

size: -
D: -
V: TRBV30
J: TRBJ1-6
CDR3: CAWSVSRGSRAYHF
DNA: TGTGCCTGGAGTGTATCCAGGGGCTCCCGAGCCTACCACTTT

size: -
D: -
V: TRBV4-1
J: TRBJ1-5
CDR3: CASSQDALLARGAGQPQHF
DNA: TGCGCCAGCAGCCAAGACGCTTTACTAGCTCGGGGGGCAGGTCAGCCCCAGCATTTT

size: once
D: -
V: TRBV20-1
J: TRBJ1-5
CDR3: CSARVGQPQHF
DNA: TGCAGTGCTAGAGTGGGTCAGCCCCAGCATTTT

size: -
D: -
V: TRBV5-1
J: TRBJ1-6
CDR3: CASRVEDSPLHF
DNA: TGCGCCAGCAGAGTCGAGGATTCACCCCTCCACTTT

size: -
D: -
V: TRBV28
J: TRBJ2-1
CDR3: CASSFDSYNEQFF
DNA: TGTGCCAGCAGTTTCGACAGTTACAATGAGCAGTTCTTC

size: -
D: -
V: TRBV15
J: TRBJ1-5
CDR3: CATSRAAVGPQHF
DNA: TGTGCCACCAGCAGAGCAGCCGTGGGGCCCCAGCATTTT

size: -
D: -
V: TRBV19
J: TRBJ2-3
CDR3: CASVQGQLTDTQYF
DNA: TGTGCCAGCGTTCAGGGACAACTCACAGATACGCAGTATTTT

size: -
D: -
V: TRBV30
J: TRBJ2-1
CDR3: CAWSVGQGKANEQFF
DNA: TGTGCCTGGAGTGTAGGGCAGGGCAAGGCGAATGAGCAGTTCTTC

size: -
D: -
V: TRBV28
J: TRBJ1-1
CDR3: CASSFRLEAFF
DNA: TGTGCCAGCAGTTTTAGGCTTGAAGCTTTCTTT

size: -
D: -
V: TRBV5-1
J: TRBJ2-1
CDR3: CASSSGPNYNEQFF
DNA: TGCGCCAGCAGCTCGGGGCCTAACTACAATGAGCAGTTCTTC

size: -
D: -
V: TRBV11-3
J: TRBJ2-5
CDR3: CASSPTRETQYF
DNA: TGTGCCAGCAGCCCCACCAGAGAGACCCAGTACTTC

size: -
D: -
V: TRBV5-1
J: TRBJ1-6
CDR3: CASSLDPANSPLHF
DNA: TGCGCCAGCAGCTTGGATCCGGCAAACTCACCCCTCCACTTT

size: -
D: TRBD1
V: TRBV6-5
J: TRBJ1-5
CDR3: CASSPLGQGNQPQHF
DNA: TGTGCCAGCAGTCCACTTGGACAGGGGAATCAGCCCCAGCATTTT

size: few
D: -
V: TRBV6-5
J: TRBJ2-1
CDR3: CASSYGGQGEQFF
DNA: TGTGCCAGCAGTTACGGGGGCCAGGGTGAGCAGTTCTTC

size: -
D: -
V: TRBV28
J: TRBJ2-3
CDR3: CASSLRVGADTQYF
DNA: TGTGCCAGCAGTTTAAGAGTTGGGGCAGATACGCAGTATTTT

size: -
D: -
V: TRBV15
J: TRBJ2-1
CDR3: CATGRDRNNEQFF
DNA: TGTGCCACCGGCAGAGATCGGAACAACGAGCAGTTCTTC

size: -
D: TRBD1
V: TRBV6-6
J: TRBJ1-3
CDR3: CASRWGQVSNTIYF
DNA: TGTGCCAGCAGATGGGGACAGGTCAGCAACACCATATATTTT